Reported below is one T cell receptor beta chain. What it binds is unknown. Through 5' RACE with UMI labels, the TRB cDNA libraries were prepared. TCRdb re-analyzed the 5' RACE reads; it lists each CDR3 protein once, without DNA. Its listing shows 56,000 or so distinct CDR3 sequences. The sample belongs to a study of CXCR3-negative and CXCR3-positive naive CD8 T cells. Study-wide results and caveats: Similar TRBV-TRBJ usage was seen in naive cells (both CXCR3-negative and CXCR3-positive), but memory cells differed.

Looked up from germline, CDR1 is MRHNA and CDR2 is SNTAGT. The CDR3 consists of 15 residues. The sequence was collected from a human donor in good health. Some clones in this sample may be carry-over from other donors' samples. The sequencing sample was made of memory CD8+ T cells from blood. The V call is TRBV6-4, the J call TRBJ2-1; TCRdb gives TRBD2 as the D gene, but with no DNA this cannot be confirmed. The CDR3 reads CASSETAGDVNEQFF.